The rows below give T cell receptor beta chains drawn from one sample of a study of brain T cells in children with intractable seizures. TCRdb keeps only in-frame clones here, not all; method: immunoSEQ multiplex PCR. The sample lists several thousand clones, around 70% seen once, with approximately 9.5% in the top ten. The sequencing used resected brain tissue, collected at surgery. The receptors stem from a boy under two years old with tuberous sclerosis and intractable seizures. Each CDR3 is given with its conserved first and last residue.

v_call: TRBV6-5
cdr3_aa: CASIGGTKANVLTF

v_call: TRBV5-1
cdr3_aa: CASSLPGLAGAPTDTQYF

v_call: TRBV30
cdr3_aa: CAWSVRSLYDYGYTF

v_call: TRBV5-1
cdr3_aa: CASSFGDREDYGYTF

v_call: TRBV19
cdr3_aa: CASSITRDFLYEQYF

v_call: TRBV15
cdr3_aa: CATSSAPTTGWPQHF

v_call: TRBV27
cdr3_aa: CASSLRGQGQPQHF

v_call: TRBV6-5
cdr3_aa: CASIAGTNTGELFF

v_call: TRBV19
cdr3_aa: CASSPQTGGSYEQYF

v_call: TRBV27
cdr3_aa: CASSLSWSSYNSPLHF

v_call: TRBV11-3
cdr3_aa: CASSLERNTEAFF

v_call: TRBV30
cdr3_aa: CAWTWGPNTEAFF

v_call: TRBV30
cdr3_aa: CAWIEGTYNEQFF

v_call: TRBV9
cdr3_aa: CASSVGVVGATLNEQFF

v_call: TRBV28
cdr3_aa: CASSLVGLHYEQYF

v_call: TRBV15
cdr3_aa: CATSSGGSYSTDTQYF

v_call: TRBV7-8
cdr3_aa: CASSLIDNYSNQPQHF

v_call: TRBV7-3
cdr3_aa: CASSLSGSYTGELFF

v_call: TRBV19
cdr3_aa: CASSIDLTAFRLNSPLHF

v_call: TRBV5-1
cdr3_aa: CASSLQGGEETQYF

v_call: TRBV6-5
cdr3_aa: CASSSPLSPNSPLHF

v_call: TRBV19
cdr3_aa: CASTRLHRELYTEAFF